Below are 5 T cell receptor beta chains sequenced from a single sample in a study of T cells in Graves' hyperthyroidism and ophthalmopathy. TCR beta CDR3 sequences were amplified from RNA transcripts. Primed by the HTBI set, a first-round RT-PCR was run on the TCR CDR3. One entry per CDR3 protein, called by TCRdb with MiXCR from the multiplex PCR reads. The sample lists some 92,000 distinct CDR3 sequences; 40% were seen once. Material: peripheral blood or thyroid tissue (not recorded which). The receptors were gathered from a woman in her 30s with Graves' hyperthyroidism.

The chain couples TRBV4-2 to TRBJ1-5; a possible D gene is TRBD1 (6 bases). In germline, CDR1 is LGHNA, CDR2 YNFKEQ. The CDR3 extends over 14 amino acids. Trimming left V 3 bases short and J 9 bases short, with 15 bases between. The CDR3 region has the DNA TGTGCCAGCAGCCACCGAGGGGGAGGACGGCCCCAGCATTTT. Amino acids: CASSHRGGGRPQHF.

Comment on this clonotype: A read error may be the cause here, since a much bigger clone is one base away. The CDR3 region has the DNA TGTGCCACCAGCAGACCCTTTGGGGCAGATGCGCAGTATTTT. Residues: CATSRPFGADAQYF. The V and J genes are TRBV15 and TRBJ2-3; a possible D gene is TRBD1 (5 bases). CDR1 is LNHNV, CDR2 YYDKDF, per germline (reference sequence). The CDR3 totals 14 residues.

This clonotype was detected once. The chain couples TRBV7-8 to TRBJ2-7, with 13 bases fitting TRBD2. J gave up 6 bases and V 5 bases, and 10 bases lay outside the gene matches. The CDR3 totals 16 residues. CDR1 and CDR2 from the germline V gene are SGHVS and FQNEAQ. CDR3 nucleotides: TGTGCCAGCAGCGTCTCACGGACTAGCGGGGGCGCCGAGCAGTACTTC. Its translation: CASSVSRTSGGAEQYF.

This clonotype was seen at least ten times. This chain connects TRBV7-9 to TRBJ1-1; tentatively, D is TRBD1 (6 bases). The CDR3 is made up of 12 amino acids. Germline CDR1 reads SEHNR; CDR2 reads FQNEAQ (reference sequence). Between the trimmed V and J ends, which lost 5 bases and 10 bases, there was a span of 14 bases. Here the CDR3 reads CASSPDRLGAFF. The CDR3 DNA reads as TGTGCCAGCAGCCCCGACAGGCTGGGAGCTTTCTTT.

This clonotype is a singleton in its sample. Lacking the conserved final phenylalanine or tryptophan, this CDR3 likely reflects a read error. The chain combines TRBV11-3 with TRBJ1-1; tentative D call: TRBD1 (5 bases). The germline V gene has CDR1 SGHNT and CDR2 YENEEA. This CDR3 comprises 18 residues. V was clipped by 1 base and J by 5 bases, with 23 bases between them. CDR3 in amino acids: CASSLADGGGEGRTEAFC. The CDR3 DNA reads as TGTGCCAGCAGCTTAGCCGACGGGGGGGGAGAGGGGAGAACTGAAGCTTTCTGC.